These T cell receptor beta chains were read from a single sample in a study of blood T cell repertoires in COVID-19. Only in-frame clones appear in the TCRdb table, and some are missing; sequencing was by immunoSEQ multiplex PCR. The sample has around 400,000 clones; more than 75% are singletons. Sample: peripheral blood. These receptors were obtained from a woman between 55 and 75 years old with COVID-19, enrolled during active disease. The CDR3 runs from the conserved cysteine through the conserved F or W. The order of the fields is J gene, clone size, V gene, D gene, CDR3 protein, CDR3 DNA. The D gene is left open where the match is weak. Size values are once, few and many counts, or a class for expanded clones, and some rows have none.

J: TRBJ1-6; size: .; V: TRBV11-2; D: .; CDR3: CASSPLGRAASNSPLHF; DNA: TGTGCCAGCAGCCCCCTGGGGAGGGCCGCCTCCAATTCACCCCTCCACTTT
J: TRBJ1-4; size: .; V: TRBV18; D: .; CDR3: CASSPPSGEATNEKLFF; DNA: TGTGCCAGCTCACCACCGTCAGGGGAAGCGACTAATGAAAAACTGTTTTTT
J: TRBJ1-1; size: .; V: TRBV11-1; D: .; CDR3: CASSHRPGDTEAFF; DNA: TGTGCCAGCAGCCACCGCCCAGGGGATACTGAAGCTTTCTTT
J: TRBJ2-7; size: .; V: TRBV7-2; D: TRBD2; CDR3: CASSLERGERGSYEQYF; DNA: TGTGCCAGCAGCTTAGAACGAGGGGAGCGGGGCTCCTACGAGCAGTACTTC
J: TRBJ2-1; size: .; V: TRBV9; D: .; CDR3: CASSARGEQFF; DNA: TGTGCCAGCAGCGCCAGGGGTGAGCAGTTCTTC
J: TRBJ1-5; size: .; V: TRBV19; D: .; CDR3: CASSIGRNQPQHF; DNA: TGTGCCAGTAGTATTGGCAGAAATCAGCCCCAGCATTTT
J: TRBJ2-5; size: .; V: TRBV5-1; D: TRBD1; CDR3: CASSRDRQETQYF; DNA: TGCGCCAGCAGCCGGGACAGACAAGAGACCCAGTACTTC
J: TRBJ1-1; size: .; V: TRBV5-4; D: TRBD1; CDR3: CASSLRVPGGGYTEAFF; DNA: TGTGCCAGCAGCTTGAGAGTTCCAGGGGGCGGGTACACTGAAGCTTTCTTT
J: TRBJ2-3; size: .; V: TRBV25-1; D: .; CDR3: CASSASTDTQYF; DNA: TGTGCCAGCAGTGCGTCCACAGATACGCAGTATTTT
J: TRBJ2-1; size: .; V: TRBV10-1; D: TRBD2; CDR3: CASSDPAGGVGEQFF; DNA: TGCGCCAGCAGTGACCCAGCGGGGGGGGTGGGAGAGCAGTTCTTC
J: TRBJ1-2; size: .; V: TRBV2; D: .; CDR3: CASSLSMEDGYTF; DNA: TGTGCCAGCAGCCTTAGTATGGAGGATGGCTACACCTTC
J: TRBJ2-2; size: .; V: TRBV6-5; D: .; CDR3: CASRGSGRTGELFF; DNA: TGTGCCAGCAGGGGATCAGGGCGCACCGGGGAGCTGTTTTTT
J: TRBJ2-7; size: once; V: TRBV30; D: TRBD1; CDR3: CAWSVGTGGPYEQYF; DNA: TGTGCCTGGAGTGTGGGGACAGGGGGTCCCTACGAGCAGTACTTC
J: TRBJ1-2; size: .; V: TRBV18; D: TRBD1; CDR3: CASTEGQGWSYGYTF; DNA: TGTGCCAGCACCGAAGGACAGGGTTGGAGCTATGGCTACACCTTC
J: TRBJ1-5; size: .; V: TRBV7-9; D: .; CDR3: CASSFSSSDQPQHF; DNA: TGTGCCAGCAGCTTCTCTTCCTCCGATCAGCCCCAGCATTTT
J: TRBJ1-6; size: .; V: TRBV12-3/TRBV12-4; D: .; CDR3: CASSLGRAPLHF; DNA: TGTGCCAGCAGTTTAGGGCGGGCACCCCTCCACTTT
J: TRBJ1-3; size: .; V: TRBV7-8; D: TRBD1; CDR3: CASSLGDQGATIYF; DNA: TGTGCCAGCAGCTTAGGGGATCAGGGGGCCACCATATATTTT
J: TRBJ1-2; size: once; V: TRBV30; D: .; CDR3: CAWSPRVGGYTF; DNA: TGTGCCTGGAGTCCACGTGTCGGTGGCTACACCTTC
J: TRBJ1-1; size: .; V: TRBV19; D: .; CDR3: CASSVSRYMNTEAFF; DNA: TGTGCCAGTAGTGTCAGTCGTTACATGAACACTGAAGCTTTCTTT
J: TRBJ1-2; size: .; V: TRBV18; D: .; CDR3: CASFPGGANYGYTF; DNA: TGTGCCAGCTTCCCGGGGGGAGCTAACTATGGCTACACCTTC
J: TRBJ2-5; size: many; V: TRBV7-3; D: .; CDR3: CASSSGGLGETQYF; DNA: TGTGCCAGCAGCTCCGGGGGGCTGGGGGAGACCCAGTACTTC
J: TRBJ1-1; size: once; V: TRBV18; D: TRBD1; CDR3: CASSRTGGRSTEAFF; DNA: TGTGCCAGCTCACGGACAGGGGGCCGATCCACTGAAGCTTTCTTT
J: TRBJ1-5; size: .; V: TRBV28; D: .; CDR3: CASSFRTPPRPQHF; DNA: TGTGCCAGCAGTTTTAGGACACCTCCTCGGCCCCAGCATTTT
J: TRBJ2-2; size: .; V: TRBV7-3; D: TRBD1; CDR3: CASSKTGTGELFF; DNA: TGTGCCAGCAGCAAGACAGGGACCGGGGAGCTGTTTTTT
J: TRBJ2-1; size: few; V: TRBV30; D: TRBD2; CDR3: CAWSVGWNSGGYNEQFF; DNA: TGTGCCTGGAGTGTAGGGTGGAATAGCGGGGGTTACAATGAGCAGTTCTTC
J: TRBJ1-2; size: few; V: TRBV7-6; D: .; CDR3: CASSLAETLVPGDGYTF; DNA: TGTGCCAGCAGCTTAGCAGAGACTCTTGTTCCTGGTGATGGCTACACCTTC
J: TRBJ1-6; size: many; V: TRBV7-6; D: TRBD1; CDR3: CASAREGARNSPLHF; DNA: TGTGCCAGCGCCCGGGAGGGGGCGAGGAATTCACCCCTCCACTTT
J: TRBJ2-1; size: few; V: TRBV3-1/TRBV3-2; D: TRBD2; CDR3: CASSQELQPSGGSSYSEQFF; DNA: TGTGCCAGCAGCCAAGAGCTGCAGCCTAGCGGGGGTAGCTCCTACAGTGAGCAGTTCTTC
J: TRBJ1-2; size: once; V: TRBV28; D: .; CDR3: CASSTNDRTGYTF; DNA: TGTGCCAGCAGTACCAATGACAGGACTGGCTACACCTTC
J: TRBJ1-1; size: .; V: TRBV7-8; D: .; CDR3: CASSVIAGSTEAFF; DNA: TGTGCCAGCAGCGTTATTGCAGGGTCTACTGAAGCTTTCTTT
J: TRBJ1-1; size: .; V: TRBV2; D: .; CDR3: CASSDRDLNTEAFF; DNA: TGTGCCAGCAGTGACAGGGATTTAAACACTGAAGCTTTCTTT
J: TRBJ1-2; size: once; V: TRBV28; D: TRBD1; CDR3: CASSLRQGPYYGYTF; DNA: TGTGCCAGCAGTTTACGACAGGGGCCTTACTATGGCTACACCTTC
J: TRBJ1-6; size: .; V: TRBV7-9; D: .; CDR3: CASSARETLNSPLHF; DNA: TGTGCCAGCAGCGCGCGGGAGACACTTAATTCACCCCTCCACTTT
J: TRBJ1-5; size: once; V: TRBV27; D: .; CDR3: CASSLEPYSNQPQHF; DNA: TGTGCCAGCAGTTTAGAGCCGTATAGCAATCAGCCCCAGCATTTT
J: TRBJ2-7; size: .; V: TRBV18; D: .; CDR3: CASSPGLSYEQYF; DNA: TGTGCCAGCTCCCCTGGACTTTCCTACGAGCAGTACTTC
J: TRBJ1-5; size: once; V: TRBV27; D: .; CDR3: CASRILSPRYYSNQPQHF; DNA: TGTGCCAGCAGAATATTATCGCCCCGGTATTATAGCAATCAGCCCCAGCATTTT
J: TRBJ1-5; size: .; V: TRBV30; D: TRBD1; CDR3: CAWSGGQQNQPQHF; DNA: TGTGCCTGGAGTGGGGGACAGCAGAATCAGCCCCAGCATTTT
J: TRBJ1-6; size: .; V: TRBV7-9; D: .; CDR3: CASSLRGSGSPLHF; DNA: TGTGCCAGCAGCTTAAGGGGCAGCGGGTCACCCCTCCACTTT
J: TRBJ2-5; size: .; V: TRBV19; D: .; CDR3: CASSTRETQYF; DNA: TGTGCCAGTAGTACCCGGGAGACCCAGTACTTC
J: TRBJ2-6; size: .; V: TRBV2; D: .; CDR3: CASSGPGANVLTF; DNA: TGTGCCAGCAGCGGTCCAGGGGCCAACGTCCTGACTTTC
J: TRBJ2-5; size: .; V: TRBV5-1; D: .; CDR3: CASSYGQSGETQYF; DNA: TGCGCCAGCAGCTATGGACAGTCCGGGGAGACCCAGTACTTC
J: TRBJ2-7; size: .; V: TRBV30; D: .; CDR3: CAWRKDSSYEQYF; DNA: TGTGCCTGGAGGAAGGACTCCTCCTACGAGCAGTACTTC
J: TRBJ1-2; size: .; V: TRBV6-5; D: .; CDR3: CASYSAGSIFYGYTF; DNA: TGTGCCAGCTACTCGGCAGGGTCGATTTTCTATGGCTACACCTTC
J: TRBJ2-7; size: .; V: TRBV5-1; D: .; CDR3: CASSIRDTAYEQYF; DNA: TGCGCCAGCAGCATACGGGACACCGCCTACGAGCAGTACTTC
J: TRBJ1-2; size: .; V: TRBV11-2; D: .; CDR3: CASSLSSRGNYGYTF; DNA: TGTGCCAGCAGCCTCAGTTCCCGCGGCAACTATGGCTACACCTTC
J: TRBJ1-1; size: once; V: TRBV7-9; D: .; CDR3: CASSSGQSLNTEAFF; DNA: TGTGCCAGCAGCTCCGGACAGAGCCTCAACACTGAAGCTTTCTTT
J: TRBJ1-4; size: .; V: TRBV5-1; D: .; CDR3: CASSPRVYPNEKLFF; DNA: TGCGCCAGCAGCCCACGGGTCTACCCTAATGAAAAACTGTTTTTT
J: TRBJ2-2; size: .; V: TRBV11-3; D: TRBD2; CDR3: CASSSGLAGGTGELFF; DNA: TGTGCCAGCAGCTCGGGACTAGCGGGGGGTACCGGGGAGCTGTTTTTT
J: TRBJ1-1; size: .; V: TRBV4-1; D: .; CDR3: CASSQIIQTPNEAFF; DNA: TGCGCCAGCAGCCAGATAATACAAACCCCAAATGAAGCTTTCTTT
J: TRBJ2-7; size: .; V: TRBV15; D: .; CDR3: CATSPQSTGILSYEQYF; DNA: TGTGCCACCAGCCCACAGTCAACCGGGATACTCTCCTACGAGCAGTACTTC
J: TRBJ2-1; size: .; V: TRBV27; D: .; CDR3: CASTFSLDRGNEQFF; DNA: TGTGCCAGCACCTTTTCCCTAGACCGGGGCAATGAGCAGTTCTTC
J: TRBJ1-1; size: .; V: TRBV5-5; D: .; CDR3: CASSLGLPGTEAFF; DNA: TGTGCCAGCAGCTTAGGCCTCCCAGGCACTGAAGCTTTCTTT
J: TRBJ1-2; size: .; V: TRBV10-3; D: TRBD1; CDR3: CAISPQGGQGPFNYGYTF; DNA: TGTGCCATCAGTCCTCAGGGGGGACAGGGGCCCTTTAACTATGGCTACACCTTC